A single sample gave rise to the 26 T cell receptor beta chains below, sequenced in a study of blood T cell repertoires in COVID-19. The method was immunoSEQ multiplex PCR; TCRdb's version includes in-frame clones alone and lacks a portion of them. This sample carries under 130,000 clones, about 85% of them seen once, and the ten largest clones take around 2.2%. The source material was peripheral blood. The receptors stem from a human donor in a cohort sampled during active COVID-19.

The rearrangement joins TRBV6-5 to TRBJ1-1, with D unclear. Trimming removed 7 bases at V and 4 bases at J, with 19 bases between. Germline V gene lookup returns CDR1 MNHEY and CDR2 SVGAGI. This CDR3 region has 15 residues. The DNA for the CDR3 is TGTGCCAGCATTCCCTATTCGGGTGGAGGCACTGAAGCTTTCTTT. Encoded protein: CASIPYSGGGTEAFF.

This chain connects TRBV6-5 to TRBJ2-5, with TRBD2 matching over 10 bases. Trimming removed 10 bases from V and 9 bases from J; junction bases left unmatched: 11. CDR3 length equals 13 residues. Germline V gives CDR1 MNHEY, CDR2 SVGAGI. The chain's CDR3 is CAIKAGGPRAQYF. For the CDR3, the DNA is TGTGCCATCAAAGCGGGGGGGCCTCGGGCCCAGTACTTC.

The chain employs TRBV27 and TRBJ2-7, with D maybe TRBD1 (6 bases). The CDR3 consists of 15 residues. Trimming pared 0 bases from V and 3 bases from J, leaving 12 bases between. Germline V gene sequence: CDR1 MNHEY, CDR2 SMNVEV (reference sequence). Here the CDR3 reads CASSLSSGHNYEQYF. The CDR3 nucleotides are TGTGCCAGCAGTTTATCTTCGGGACACAACTACGAGCAGTACTTC.

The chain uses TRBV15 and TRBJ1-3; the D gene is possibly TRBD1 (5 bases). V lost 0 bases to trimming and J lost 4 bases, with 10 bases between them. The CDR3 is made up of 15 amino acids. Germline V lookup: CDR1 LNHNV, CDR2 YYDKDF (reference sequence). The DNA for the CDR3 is TGTGCCACCAGCAGAGATCGGGACTCGGGAAACACCATATATTTT. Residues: CATSRDRDSGNTIYF.

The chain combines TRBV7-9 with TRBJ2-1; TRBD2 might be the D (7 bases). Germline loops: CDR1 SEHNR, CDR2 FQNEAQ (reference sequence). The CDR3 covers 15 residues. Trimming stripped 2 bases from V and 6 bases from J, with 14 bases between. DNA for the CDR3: TGTGCCAGCAGCTTAATGGCGGGGGCCATCAATGAGCAGTTCTTC. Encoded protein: CASSLMAGAINEQFF.

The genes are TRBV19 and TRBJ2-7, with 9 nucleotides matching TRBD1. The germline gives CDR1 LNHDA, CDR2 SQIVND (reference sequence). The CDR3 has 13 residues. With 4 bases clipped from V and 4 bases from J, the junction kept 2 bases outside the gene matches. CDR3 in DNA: TGTGCCAGTAGTACGGACAGGGGATACGAGCAGTACTTC. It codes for CASSTDRGYEQYF. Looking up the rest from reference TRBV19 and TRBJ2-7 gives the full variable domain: DGGITQSPKYLFRKEGQNVTLSCEQNLNHDAMYWYRQDPGQGLRLIYYSQIVNDFQKGDIAEGYSVSREKKESFPLTVTSAQKNPTAFYLCASSTDRGYEQYFGPGTRLTVT.

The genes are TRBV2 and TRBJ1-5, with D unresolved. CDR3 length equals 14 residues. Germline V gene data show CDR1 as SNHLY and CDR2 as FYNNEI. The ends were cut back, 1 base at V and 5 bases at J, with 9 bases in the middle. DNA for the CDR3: TGTGCCAGCAGTGAAGAGGTAGCTTATCAGCCCCAGCATTTT. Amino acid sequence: CASSEEVAYQPQHF.

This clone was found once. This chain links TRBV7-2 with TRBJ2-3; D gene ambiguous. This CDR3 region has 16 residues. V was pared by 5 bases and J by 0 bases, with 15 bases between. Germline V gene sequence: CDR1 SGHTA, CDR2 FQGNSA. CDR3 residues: CASSASSWPSTDTQYF. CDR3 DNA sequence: TGTGCCAGCAGCGCCTCTTCCTGGCCTAGCACAGATACGCAGTATTTT. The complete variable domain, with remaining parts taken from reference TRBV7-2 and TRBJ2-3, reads GAGVSQSPSNKVTEKGKDVELRCDPISGHTALYWYRQSLGQGLEFLIYFQGNSAPDKSGLPSDRFSAERTGGSVSTLTIQRTQQEDSAVYLCASSASSWPSTDTQYFGPGTRLTVL.

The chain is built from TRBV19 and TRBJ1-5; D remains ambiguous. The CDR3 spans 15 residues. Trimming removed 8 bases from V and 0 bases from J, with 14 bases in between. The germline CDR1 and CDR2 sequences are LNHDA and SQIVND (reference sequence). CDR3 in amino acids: CASHKEPYSNQPQHF. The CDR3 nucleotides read TGTGCCAGTCACAAAGAACCTTATAGCAATCAGCCCCAGCATTTT.

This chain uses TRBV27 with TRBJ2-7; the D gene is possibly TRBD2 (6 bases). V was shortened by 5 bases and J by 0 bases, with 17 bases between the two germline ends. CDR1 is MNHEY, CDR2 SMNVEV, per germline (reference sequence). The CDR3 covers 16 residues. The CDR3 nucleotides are TGTGCCAGCAGTCCTTCAACCGGGACTGTCTCCTACGAGCAGTACTTC. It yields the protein CASSPSTGTVSYEQYF.

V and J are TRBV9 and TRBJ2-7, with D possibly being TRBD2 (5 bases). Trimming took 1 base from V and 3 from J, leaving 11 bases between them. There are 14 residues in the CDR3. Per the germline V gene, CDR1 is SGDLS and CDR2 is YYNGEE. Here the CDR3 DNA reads TGTGCCAGCAGCGTAACGGGGTCAAGCTACGAGCAGTACTTC. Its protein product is CASSVTGSSYEQYF. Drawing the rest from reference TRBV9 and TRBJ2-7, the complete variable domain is DSGVTQTPKHLITATGQRVTLRCSPRSGDLSVYWYQQSLDQGLQFLIQYYNGEERAKGNILERFSAQQFPDLHSELNLSSLELGDSALYFCASSVTGSSYEQYFGPGTRLTVT.

The CDR3 DNA follows: TGCAGCGTTGATAGACTAGCCGAGCGCCTCTACACCGGGGAGCTGTTTTTT. Residues: CSVDRLAERLYTGELFF. The V call is TRBV29-1, the J call TRBJ2-2, with 7 positions matching TRBD2. V lost 3 bases and J lost 3; bases outside the gene matches: 13. Germline CDR1 reads SQVTM; CDR2 reads ANQGSEA. The CDR3 totals 17 residues.

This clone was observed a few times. CDR3 DNA: TGTGCCAGCAGCCAGGGGGTGTATGATGGCTACACCTTC. Translated, it gives CASSQGVYDGYTF. The rearrangement joins TRBV5-4 to TRBJ1-2; 7 nucleotides line up with TRBD1. The J segment lost 6 bases and the V segment lost 4 bases, leaving 6 bases of the junction unmatched. The germline CDR1 and CDR2 sequences are SGHNT and YYREEE (reference sequence). The CDR3 sequence is 13 residues long.

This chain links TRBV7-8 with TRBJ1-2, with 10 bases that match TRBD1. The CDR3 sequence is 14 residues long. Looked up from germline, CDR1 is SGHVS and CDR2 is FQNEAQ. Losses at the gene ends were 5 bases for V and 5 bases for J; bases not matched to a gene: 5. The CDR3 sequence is CASSPGTGVYGYTF. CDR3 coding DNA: TGTGCCAGCAGCCCTGGGACAGGGGTGTATGGCTACACCTTC.

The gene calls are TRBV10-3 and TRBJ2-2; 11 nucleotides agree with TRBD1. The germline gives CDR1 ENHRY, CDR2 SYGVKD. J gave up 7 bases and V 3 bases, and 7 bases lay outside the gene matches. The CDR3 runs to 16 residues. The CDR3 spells CAISEGTGGTGGELFF. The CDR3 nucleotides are TGTGCCATCAGTGAAGGGACAGGGGGTACGGGCGGGGAGCTGTTTTTT.

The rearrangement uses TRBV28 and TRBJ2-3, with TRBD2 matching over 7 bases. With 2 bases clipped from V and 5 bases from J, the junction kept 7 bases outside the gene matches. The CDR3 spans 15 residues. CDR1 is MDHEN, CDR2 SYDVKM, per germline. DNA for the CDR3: TGTGCCAGCAGTTTACAGTCCGCGGGGGAAGATACGCAGTATTTT. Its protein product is CASSLQSAGEDTQYF.

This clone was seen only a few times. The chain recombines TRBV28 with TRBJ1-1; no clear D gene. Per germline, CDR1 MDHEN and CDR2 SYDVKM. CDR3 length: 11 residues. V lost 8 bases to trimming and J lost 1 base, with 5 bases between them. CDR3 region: CASLGNTEAFF. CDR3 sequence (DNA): TGTGCCAGCCTAGGGAACACTGAAGCTTTCTTT.

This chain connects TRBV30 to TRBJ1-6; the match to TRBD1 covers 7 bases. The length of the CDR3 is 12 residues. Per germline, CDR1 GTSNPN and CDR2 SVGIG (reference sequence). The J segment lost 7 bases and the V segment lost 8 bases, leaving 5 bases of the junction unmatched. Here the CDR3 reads CARWDRNSPLHF. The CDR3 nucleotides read TGTGCCCGGTGGGACAGAAATTCACCCCTCCACTTT.

The CDR3, as DNA: TGCGCCAGCAGCTCTTCAGGGTCCTACAATGAGCAGTTCTTC. Translation: CASSSSGSYNEQFF. V gene TRBV5-1 combines with J gene TRBJ2-1, with D possibly TRBD1 on 5 matching bases. The CDR3 has 14 residues. Trimming took off 3 bases at V and 1 base at J, with 8 bases between the two ends. The germline gives CDR1 SGHRS, CDR2 YFSETQ.

CDR3 amino acids: CASSGPTGLYGYTF. The CDR3 DNA sequence: TGTGCCAGCAGTGGGCCGACAGGGCTTTATGGCTACACCTTC. The chain uses TRBV2 and TRBJ1-2; TRBD1 agrees at 7 bases. V dropped 4 bases and J dropped 5; count of bases not matched to a gene: 7. CDR1 is SNHLY, CDR2 FYNNEI, per germline. The CDR3 extends over 14 amino acids.

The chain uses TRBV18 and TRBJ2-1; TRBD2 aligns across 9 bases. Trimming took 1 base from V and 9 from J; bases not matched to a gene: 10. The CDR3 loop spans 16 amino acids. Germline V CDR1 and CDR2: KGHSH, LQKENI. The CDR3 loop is CASSPQGGRAQVEQFF. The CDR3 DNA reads TGTGCCAGCTCACCACAGGGCGGGAGGGCGCAGGTTGAGCAGTTCTTC.

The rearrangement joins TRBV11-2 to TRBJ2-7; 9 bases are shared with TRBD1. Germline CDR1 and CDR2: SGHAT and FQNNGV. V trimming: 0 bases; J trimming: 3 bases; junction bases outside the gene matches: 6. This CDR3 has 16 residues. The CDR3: CASSLEMATGGYEQYF. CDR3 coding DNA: TGTGCCAGCAGCTTAGAAATGGCGACAGGGGGCTACGAGCAGTACTTC.

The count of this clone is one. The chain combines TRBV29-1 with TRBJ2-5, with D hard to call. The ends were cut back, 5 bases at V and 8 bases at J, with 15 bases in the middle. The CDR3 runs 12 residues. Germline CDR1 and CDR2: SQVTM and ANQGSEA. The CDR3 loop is CSVQISEETQYF. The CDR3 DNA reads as TGCAGCGTTCAAATTAGTGAGGAAACCCAGTACTTC.

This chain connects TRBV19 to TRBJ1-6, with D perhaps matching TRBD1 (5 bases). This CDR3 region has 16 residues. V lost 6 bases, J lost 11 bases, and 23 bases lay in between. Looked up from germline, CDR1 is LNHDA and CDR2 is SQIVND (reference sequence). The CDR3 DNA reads TGTGCCAGTAGCACGATGGGGGGTGTCAGCCATCCACCCCTCCACTTT. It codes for CASSTMGGVSHPPLHF.

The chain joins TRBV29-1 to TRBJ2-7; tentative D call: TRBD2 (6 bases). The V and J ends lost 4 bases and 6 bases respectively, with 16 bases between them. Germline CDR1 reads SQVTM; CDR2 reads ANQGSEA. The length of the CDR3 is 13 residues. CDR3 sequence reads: CSVGSGEDGEQYF. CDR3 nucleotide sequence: TGCAGCGTTGGGTCGGGAGAAGATGGCGAGCAGTACTTC.

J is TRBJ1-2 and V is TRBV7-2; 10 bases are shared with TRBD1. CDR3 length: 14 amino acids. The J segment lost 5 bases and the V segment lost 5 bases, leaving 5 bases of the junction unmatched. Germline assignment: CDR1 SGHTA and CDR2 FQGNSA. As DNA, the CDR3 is TGTGCCAGCAGCCCGGACAGGGGGGTTTATGGCTACACCTTC. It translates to CASSPDRGVYGYTF.